Listed below are T cell receptor beta chains from one sample, sequenced in a study of breast tumors, draining lymph nodes, adjacent tissues. Using its own MiXCR run on the multiplex PCR reads, TCRdb lists one record per CDR3 protein. The sample lists approximately 230,000 distinct CDR3 sequences; 30% to 35% were seen once. The sample consisted of axillary lymph node tissue. The receptors shown here come from a female donor with breast cancer. Some clones in this sample may be carry-over from other donors' samples. Both conserved end residues are part of each CDR3. The D gene is left open where the match is weak. The size of a clone is reported for some rows only, either as once, few or many, or as a class for expanded clones.

TRBJ2-7,TRBD2,14,TRBV20-1,many,CSARDLSGAYEQYF,TGCAGTGCTAGAGATCTTAGCGGGGCTTACGAGCAGTACTTC
TRBJ2-6,.,13,TRBV6-5,.,CASSYEVANVLTF,TGTGCCAGCAGTTACGAGGTGGCCAACGTCCTGACTTTC
TRBJ1-1,TRBD1,13,TRBV18,.,CASSPGQIPEAFF,TGTGCCAGCTCGCCGGGACAGATCCCTGAAGCTTTCTTT
TRBJ2-5,.,12,TRBV30,many,CAWSVEGETQYF,TGTGCCTGGAGTGTTGAGGGAGAGACCCAGTACTTC
TRBJ2-7,.,15,TRBV7-2,.,CASSLLGSRTDEQYF,TGTGCCAGCAGCTTACTAGGGTCCCGGACCGATGAGCAGTACTTC
TRBJ2-5,TRBD2,16,TRBV19,many,CASSIPGPRGGETQYF,TGTGCCAGTAGTATCCCCGGGCCGCGGGGAGGGGAGACCCAGTACTTC
TRBJ2-1,.,16,TRBV5-1,.,CASSIMGNRADNEQFF,TGCGCCAGCTCCATTATGGGGAACAGGGCCGATAATGAGCAGTTCTTC
TRBJ1-2,.,15,TRBV10-3,once,CAISEPEGEHYGYTF,TGTGCCATCAGTGAGCCGGAGGGCGAACACTATGGCTACACCTTC
TRBJ1-3,TRBD1,15,TRBV12-3/TRBV12-4,many,CASRRTGGSGNTIYF,TGTGCCAGCAGACGGACAGGGGGTTCTGGAAACACCATATATTTT
TRBJ1-6,.,14,TRBV6-6,many,CASSLGGENSPLHF,TGTGCCAGCAGTTTGGGGGGGGAAAATTCACCCCTCCACTTT
TRBJ2-5,TRBD1,16,TRBV7-3,.,CASSLGDRGRSQPQYF,TGTGCCAGCAGCTTAGGAGACAGGGGTCGAAGTCAGCCCCAGTACTTC
TRBJ2-5,.,10,TRBV5-6,once,CASSPETQYF,TGTGCCAGCAGCCCAGAGACCCAGTACTTC
TRBJ2-6,.,17,TRBV2,.,CASSERSRGLWANVLTF,TGTGCCAGCAGTGAGAGGAGCAGGGGTTTATGGGCCAACGTCCTGACTTTC
TRBJ2-2,.,17,TRBV7-8,many,CASSFPRDSGNTGELFF,TGTGCCAGCAGCTTTCCCCGTGATTCCGGAAACACCGGGGAGCTGTTTTTT
TRBJ2-1,.,14,TRBV7-6,many,CASSLFLGYNEQFF,TGTGCCAGCAGCTTATTCCTCGGATACAATGAGCAGTTCTTC
TRBJ1-2,.,12,TRBV5-5,.,CASSTPAKGYTF,TGTGCCAGCAGCACCCCAGCGAAAGGCTACACCTTC